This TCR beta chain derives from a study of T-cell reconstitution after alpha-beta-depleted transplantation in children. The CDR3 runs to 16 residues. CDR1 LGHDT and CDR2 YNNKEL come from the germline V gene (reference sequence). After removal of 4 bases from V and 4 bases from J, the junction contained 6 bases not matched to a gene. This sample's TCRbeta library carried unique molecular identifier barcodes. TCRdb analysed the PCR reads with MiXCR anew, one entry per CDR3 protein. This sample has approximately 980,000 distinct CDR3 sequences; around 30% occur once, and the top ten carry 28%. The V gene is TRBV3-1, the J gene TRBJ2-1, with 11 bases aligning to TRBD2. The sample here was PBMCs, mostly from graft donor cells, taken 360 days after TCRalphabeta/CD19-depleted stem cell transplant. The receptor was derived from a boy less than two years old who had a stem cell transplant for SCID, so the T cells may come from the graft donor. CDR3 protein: CASSRNLAGGYNEQFF. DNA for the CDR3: TGTGCCAGCAGCCGCAACCTAGCGGGGGGATACAATGAGCAGTTCTTC.